Reported below is one TCR beta chain. Its antigen is unidentified. V was pared by 0 bases and J by 0 bases, with 2 bases of the junction left unmatched. This CDR3 has 17 amino acids. The germline V gene has CDR1 SGHRS and CDR2 YFSETQ. The data derive from a study of brain T cells in children with intractable seizures. Study outcomes and limitations: Pre- and post-surgery blood differed in depth, so pre-surgery absences may be undersampling. Viral specificity was inferred only from CDR3 similarity; HCMV serostatus was unknown.

The time point: blood from clinic visit 5 months post-surgery; TSC patient then seizure free. Surgery cases with the highest brain T cell transcript signatures were chosen for sequencing. At least one anti-epileptic drug was given before surgery. The repertoire was sequenced with immunoSEQ multiplex PCR; TCRdb's copy has only in-frame clones and lacks some. Of about 320,000 clones listed, approximately 93% are singletons. This chain links TRBV5-1 with TRBJ2-1; 11 bases match TRBD2. This TCR came from a boy less than two years old with tuberous sclerosis and intractable seizures. Source: peripheral blood, taken approximately 5 months after surgery. The CDR3 region is CASSLGLAGGSYNEQFF. CDR3 DNA: TGCGCCAGCAGCTTGGGGCTAGCGGGAGGCTCCTACAATGAGCAGTTCTTC.